This T cell receptor (beta chain) was sequenced for a study of T-cell reconstitution after alpha-beta-depleted transplantation in children. Preparing the TCRbeta library involved the use of unique molecular identifiers. TCRdb redid the calling of the PCR reads with MiXCR, one entry per CDR3 protein. The table includes around 440,000 distinct CDR3 sequences, roughly 16% detected once. V lost 5 bases and J lost 2, with 15 bases in between. The CDR3 runs to 16 residues. Germline V gives CDR1 SGHNT, CDR2 YENEEA. General study results and limits: Some patients showed high day-60 TCRbeta diversity, which derived from surviving recipient T cells and thymic progenitors.

This clonotype was picked up a small number of times. Antigen: not known. The gene calls are TRBV11-3 and TRBJ2-2; D gene unclear. The receptor was isolated from a boy less than two years old who had a stem cell transplant for Wiskott-Aldrich syndrome, so the T cells may come from the graft donor. The source was PBMCs, mostly from graft donor cells, collected 360 days after TCRalphabeta/CD19-depleted stem cell transplant. The CDR3: CASSPPSSINTGELFF. CDR3 bases: TGTGCCAGCAGCCCTCCATCCTCTATTAACACCGGGGAGCTGTTTTTT.